The 28 T cell receptor beta chains in this list originate from one sample, sequenced in a study of blood T cell repertoires in COVID-19. The table came from immunoSEQ multiplex PCR; TCRdb's copy has only in-frame clones and leaves some out. Of approximately 440,000 clones listed, around 90% are singletons. Material for sequencing was PBMCs or T cells enriched from blood (not recorded which). The receptors were sampled from a man aged 18 to 29 who had recovered from COVID-19.

J is TRBJ1-1 and V is TRBV19; perhaps TRBD1 as D (5 bases). Deletions cut 6 bases from V and 4 bases from J, with 9 bases between. From germline, CDR1 is LNHDA and CDR2 SQIVND (reference sequence). This CDR3 is built from 12 residues. The CDR3 reads CASSDTGTEAFF. CDR3 nucleotides: TGTGCCAGTAGCGATACAGGCACTGAAGCTTTCTTT.

This clone was counted a single time. The chain is built from TRBV13 and TRBJ1-2; D remains ambiguous. Trimming took 1 base from V and 4 from J, leaving 13 bases between them. The germline gives CDR1 PRHDT, CDR2 FYEKMQ (reference sequence). The CDR3 length is 15 residues. CDR3 in DNA: TGTGCCAGCAGCTTAGCCCTCTCGGAGGTCTATGGCTACACCTTC. Its protein product is CASSLALSEVYGYTF.

J is TRBJ1-6 and V is TRBV18; 7 nucleotides line up with TRBD1. The CDR3 extends over 19 amino acids. J gave up 7 bases and V 1 base, and 16 bases lay outside the gene matches. From germline, CDR1 is KGHSH and CDR2 LQKENI. The CDR3 DNA reads as TGTGCCAGCTCACCACGGGCAGGGGGATCGCCCAAGGGGAATTCACCCCTCCACTTT. It translates to CASSPRAGGSPKGNSPLHF. Full variable domain (outside the CDR3, taken from reference TRBV18 and TRBJ1-6): NAGVMQNPRHLVRRRGQEARLRCSPMKGHSHVYWYRQLPEEGLKFMVYLQKENIIDESGMPKERFSAEFPKEGPSILRIQQVVRGDSAAYFCASSPRAGGSPKGNSPLHFGNGTRLTVT.

The chain combines TRBV25-1 with TRBJ1-5; D unclear. This CDR3 comprises 12 residues. Trimming cost V 3 bases and J 9 bases, with 9 bases left between them. The germline CDR1 and CDR2 sequences are MGHDK and SYGVNS. The DNA of the CDR3 is TGTGCCAGCAGTGAGTTCTCCGGGCCCCAGCATTTT. This gives the protein CASSEFSGPQHF.

The genes are TRBV18 and TRBJ2-2, with 8 bases that match TRBD1. Germline CDR1 KGHSH, CDR2 LQKENI. CDR3 size: 16 residues. With 6 bases clipped from V and 1 base from J, the junction kept 7 bases outside the gene matches. The chain's CDR3 is CASSPSGTGNTGELFF. Written as DNA, the CDR3 is TGTGCCAGCTCGCCTTCCGGGACAGGGAACACCGGGGAGCTGTTTTTT.

The chain employs TRBV3-1 (or the pseudogene TRBV3-2) and TRBJ1-2, with a weak D call TRBD1 (6 bases). CDR3 length: 12 residues. Germline V gives CDR1 LGHDT, CDR2 YNNKEL (reference sequence). V dropped 3 bases and J dropped 8 bases, with 10 bases sitting between them. Here the CDR3 DNA reads TGTGCCAGCAGCCACGCAGGGGTAGGCTACACCTTC. Translation gives CASSHAGVGYTF.

This clone was counted a single time. The chain uses TRBV19 and TRBJ1-1, with 8 bases identical to TRBD1. The CDR3 spans 11 residues. Germline V gives CDR1 LNHDA, CDR2 SQIVND (reference sequence). Trimming cost V 7 bases and J 10 bases; bases outside gene matches: 5. CDR3 loop: CASTDRGIAFF. The CDR3 DNA reads as TGTGCCAGTACCGACAGGGGTATAGCTTTCTTT.

The chain couples TRBV6-5 to TRBJ1-1; 7 bases match TRBD1. In germline, CDR1 is MNHEY, CDR2 SVGAGI. The CDR3 consists of 15 residues. V gave up 6 bases and J gave up 4 bases; unmatched junction bases: 11. The CDR3 DNA reads as TGTGCCAGCAGGTCAGTAGAGACAGGGAGCACTGAAGCTTTCTTT. Amino acid sequence: CASRSVETGSTEAFF.

The rearrangement uses TRBV29-1 and TRBJ1-3; D call uncertain. Trimming took off 7 bases at V and 4 bases at J, with 8 bases between the two ends. The CDR3 runs 11 residues. Germline V gives CDR1 SQVTM, CDR2 ANQGSEA. Written as DNA, the CDR3 is TGCAGCGGGTTACAGGGAAACACCATATATTTT. This sequence encodes CSGLQGNTIYF.

The V gene is TRBV18, the J gene TRBJ1-2; 8 nucleotides match TRBD1. CDR1 and CDR2 from the germline V gene are KGHSH and LQKENI. V lost 2 bases, J lost 4 bases, and 3 bases stayed unmatched. The CDR3 runs to 14 residues. Here the CDR3 DNA reads TGTGCCAGCTCACCAGAGCAGGGGGCCTATGGCTACACCTTC. Residues: CASSPEQGAYGYTF.

The V and J genes are TRBV28 and TRBJ1-2; 8 bases fit TRBD1. Losses at the gene ends were 7 bases for V and 5 bases for J; bases not matched to a gene: 15. The CDR3 loop spans 16 amino acids. Germline assignment: CDR1 MDHEN and CDR2 SYDVKM. The CDR3 DNA reads TGTGCCAGCATCCCTGGACAGGGCGCGGGACAGTATGGCTACACCTTC. It is translated as CASIPGQGAGQYGYTF.

The V gene is TRBV24-1, the J gene TRBJ1-5, with 10 nucleotides matching TRBD1. CDR1 and CDR2 from the germline V gene are KGHDR and SFDVKD. This CDR3 is built from 15 residues. V lost 4 bases, J lost 6 bases, and 5 bases stayed unmatched. The CDR3 sequence is CATSEGQGFGQPQHF. DNA for the CDR3: TGTGCCACCAGTGAGGGACAGGGGTTTGGTCAGCCCCAGCATTTT.

In nucleotides, the CDR3 is TGTGCCAGCAGCACAAGGTGGGGACACTTGGATTCACCCCTCCACTTT. Its translation: CASSTRWGHLDSPLHF. The chain carries TRBV21-1 and TRBJ1-6; whether TRBD1, the table's D call, matches the DNA was not checked. TRBV21-1 is described as a pseudogene. The length of the CDR3 is 16 residues.

The chain joins TRBV14 to TRBJ2-1; 11 positions agree with TRBD1. Germline loops: CDR1 SGHDN, CDR2 FVKESK. The CDR3 runs to 16 residues. Trimming cost V 2 bases and J 6 bases; bases outside gene matches: 6. CDR3 bases: TGTGCCAGCAGCCAATATACCGGGACAGGGGGCAATGAGCAGTTCTTC. Encoded protein: CASSQYTGTGGNEQFF.

The chain employs TRBV6-5 and TRBJ1-6, with unresolved D. The CDR3 totals 16 residues. Germline CDR1 MNHEY, CDR2 SVGAGI. Deletions cut 0 bases from V and 5 bases from J, with 11 bases between. The CDR3 DNA reads as TGTGCCAGCAGTTACTCGTGGACTTCGGATAATTCACCCCTCCACTTT. Translating it yields CASSYSWTSDNSPLHF.

The rearrangement uses TRBV3-1 (or the pseudogene TRBV3-2) and TRBJ2-7, with 8 bases that match TRBD2. This CDR3 is 15 amino acids long. Germline CDR1 and CDR2: LGHDT and YNNKEL (reference sequence). The ends lost 0 bases at V and 2 bases at J; junction bases unmatched: 3. DNA for the CDR3: TGTGCCAGCAGCCAAGATCTGCGGGGGGCCTACGAGCAGTACTTC. It codes for CASSQDLRGAYEQYF.

V is TRBV2 and J is TRBJ2-1; TRBD1 aligns across 7 bases. V was pared by 10 bases and J by 5 bases, with 5 bases of the junction left unmatched. CDR3 length: 12 residues. Looked up from germline, CDR1 is SNHLY and CDR2 is FYNNEI. CDR3 sequence reads: CAILGTDNEQFF. The CDR3 coding sequence is TGTGCCATCCTAGGGACAGACAATGAGCAGTTCTTC.

This chain connects TRBV10-3 to TRBJ2-3, with 8 bases lining up with TRBD1. The ends lost 2 bases at V and 0 bases at J; junction bases unmatched: 1. CDR3 size: 15 residues. Germline CDR1 is ENHRY and CDR2 is SYGVKD. This CDR3 reads CAISEGQGSTDTQYF. The CDR3 bases are TGTGCCATCAGTGAGGGACAGGGAAGCACAGATACGCAGTATTTT.

In its sample, this clone was seen once. The chain carries TRBV29-1 and TRBJ2-1; D unclear. V lost 3 bases, J lost 9 bases, and 3 bases lay in between. CDR1 is SQVTM, CDR2 ANQGSEA, per germline. The CDR3 has 9 amino acids. The CDR3 loop is CSVDREQFF. The CDR3 nucleotides read TGCAGCGTTGATCGTGAGCAGTTCTTC.

The V gene is TRBV19, the J gene TRBJ2-3; tentatively, D is TRBD2 (5 bases). Per the germline V gene, CDR1 is LNHDA and CDR2 is SQIVND (reference sequence). V was shortened by 6 bases and J by 4 bases, with 14 bases between the two germline ends. The CDR3 is 14 amino acids. CDR3 DNA: TGTGCCAGTAGGAGGACTGACCGTGCAGATACGCAGTATTTT. Translation gives CASRRTDRADTQYF.

The rearrangement joins TRBV6-5 to TRBJ1-2, with 10 bases fitting TRBD1. V lost 6 bases and J lost 6; bases outside the gene matches: 10. From germline, CDR1 is MNHEY and CDR2 SVGAGI. CDR3 length equals 15 residues. The CDR3: CASRAGTGVSDGYTF. DNA of the CDR3: TGTGCCAGCAGGGCCGGGACAGGGGTATCGGATGGCTACACCTTC.

The V gene is TRBV2, the J gene TRBJ2-1; D perhaps matches TRBD2 (6 bases). With 7 bases removed from V and 4 bases from J, the gap between germline ends came to 14 bases. The CDR3 contains 14 residues. Germline V gene data show CDR1 as SNHLY and CDR2 as FYNNEI. CDR3 bases: TGTGCCAGCAATGACGCGGGGTTATACAATGAGCAGTTCTTC. It yields the protein CASNDAGLYNEQFF.

The gene calls are TRBV7-9 and TRBJ2-1; D is unclear. Trimming stripped 6 bases from V and 4 bases from J, with 4 bases between. This CDR3 is built from 11 residues. CDR1 and CDR2 from the germline V gene are SEHNR and FQNEAQ (reference sequence). The CDR3 spells CASSPYNEQFF. The DNA for the CDR3 is TGTGCCAGCAGTCCATACAATGAGCAGTTCTTC.

The rearrangement uses TRBV2 and TRBJ1-2, with a weak D call TRBD1 (5 bases). The CDR3 is 13 amino acids. Germline CDR1 is SNHLY and CDR2 is FYNNEI. Trimming stripped 8 bases from V and 8 bases from J, with 18 bases between. CDR3 in amino acids: CASRDGGGGGYTF. The DNA of the CDR3 is TGTGCCAGCCGGGACGGAGGCGGGGGGGGCTACACCTTC.

The rearrangement joins TRBV5-1 to TRBJ2-5; perhaps TRBD1 as D (6 bases). V lost 1 base to trimming and J lost 7 bases, with 11 bases between them. CDR3 size: 13 residues. Germline values: CDR1 SGHRS, CDR2 YFSETQ. The CDR3 DNA reads TGCGCCAGCAGCTTGAGGGGGTTGGGGACCCAGTACTTC. Amino acids: CASSLRGLGTQYF.

The chain recombines TRBV11-2 with TRBJ2-5, with TRBD1 matching over 10 bases. Germline values: CDR1 SGHAT, CDR2 FQNNGV. The junction had 2 bases not matched to a gene; V was cut back by 3 bases and J by 4 bases. The CDR3 length is 14 residues. The CDR3, as DNA: TGTGCCAGCAGCTTCGGGACAGGGGCAGAGACCCAGTACTTC. This encodes CASSFGTGAETQYF.

The chain uses TRBV5-6 and TRBJ1-3; 8 bases agree with TRBD1. J lost 1 base, V lost 2 bases, and 11 bases had no gene match. CDR1 SGHDT and CDR2 YYEEEE come from the germline V gene. The CDR3 runs 18 residues. CDR3 sequence reads: CASSFSFGQGASGNTIYF. CDR3 DNA sequence: TGTGCCAGCAGCTTTAGCTTTGGACAGGGAGCGTCTGGAAACACCATATATTTT. Using reference TRBV5-6 and TRBJ1-3 for the parts outside the CDR3, the full variable domain is DAGVTQSPTHLIKTRGQQVTLRCSPKSGHDTVSWYQQALGQGPQFIFQYYEEEERQRGNFPDRFSGHQFPNYSSELNVNALLLGDSALYLCASSFSFGQGASGNTIYFGEGSWLTVV.

DNA for the CDR3: TGTGCCAGCAGCTCCGGTCCGGGGGGCCAGCCCCAGCATTTT. The encoded protein is CASSSGPGGQPQHF. This chain joins TRBV11-2 and TRBJ1-5, with a weak D call TRBD1 (6 bases). The V end was cut by 4 bases, the J end by 7 bases, with 14 bases between. The CDR3 is 14 amino acids. Germline values: CDR1 SGHAT, CDR2 FQNNGV.